This is a list of T cell receptor beta chains from one sample in a study of quantifying T cell responses using KT2 cells. TCRdb re-derived calls from the UMI-ligation and nested PCR reads in MiXCR, one entry per CDR3 protein. The sample shows 40,000 to 60,000 distinct CDR3 sequences, around a tenth of them seen only once. The specimen was PBMCs spiked with cells of the T cell clone KT2. The receptors were gathered from a human donor. Both conserved end residues are part of each CDR3.

TRBV7-9 | CASSAGGHVYGYTF
TRBV4-2 | CASSQGGDSQPQHF
TRBV7-2 | CASSLRMSNQPQHF
TRBV2 | CASSEISGRGGYTF
TRBV20-1 | CSASHSPLAGGPRTGELFF
TRBV12-3/TRBV12-4 | CASSLTQYTEAFF
TRBV6-1 | CASSPHGSRDTEAFF
TRBV7-9 | CASSPTGGEAFF
TRBV5-1 | CASSGDTNYGYTF
TRBV7-3 | CASSSMTGTDTQYF
TRBV18 | CASSPRTSGGSDTQYF
TRBV10-3 | CAITRPDRGRGAEAFF
TRBV5-5 | CASSLAILAPNNEQFF
TRBV12-3/TRBV12-4 | CASSLAFSPLHF
TRBV6-1 | CASSEGRYGIYEQYF
TRBV2 | CASIRRTGLYTEAFF
TRBV6-6 | CASSPGGGLPEQFF
TRBV20-1 | CSAPGQLSTDTQYF
TRBV3-1 | CASSQGLEILPSFRGYTF
TRBV3-1 | CASSQVGTGGEQYF
TRBV12-3/TRBV12-4 | CASSLTGVLGYTF
TRBV12-3/TRBV12-4 | CASSYRGVNTEAFF
TRBV5-4 | CASSTGGAWVEQYF
TRBV19 | CASSIDFQDRQYF
TRBV18 | CASSPPSGRAEQYF
TRBV11-2 | CASSFGETQYF
TRBV5-1 | CASSPWTSRAGGLTGELFF
TRBV9 | CASSVTSGGALDTQYF
TRBV9 | CASSPLAGGTYNEQFF
TRBV3-1 | CASSQDRMDQPQHF
TRBV20-1 | CSARERKTGGFDTQYF
TRBV28 | CASSLLQGSNTEAFF
TRBV6-4 | CASSAYREAEQFF
TRBV6-1 | CARYPPGTGDGKTEAFF
TRBV7-3 | CASSSYGQLSNIQYF
TRBV3-1 | CASSQPPGLGNTGELFF
TRBV9 | CASSVPLAGANVLTF
TRBV18 | CASSPTGPEAFF
TRBV6-5 | CASSFDRANTGELFF
TRBV10-3 | CAIMRDSGSRETQYF
TRBV6-6 | CASSPSLADMGDTQYF
TRBV7-6 | CASSPGYRGSGANVLTF
TRBV10-3 | CAIRTKDTGSLYSGANVLTF
TRBV4-3 | CASSQAQGAASTDTQYF
TRBV11-2 | CASSPRGVGEQFF
TRBV7-9 | CASRPRRGQGNGDTQYF
TRBV12-3/TRBV12-4 | CASSLGLVGEQFF
TRBV11-2 | CASSLDRTNEKLFF